The TCR beta chain under discussion was sequenced for a study of monozygotic twins with inflammatory bowel disease. Study-level results: Differing immunosuppressive treatments may have added variability to patient repertoires.

cDNA was made in eight separate reactions per sample. TCRdb re-called the 5' RACE reads; one entry per CDR3 protein, DNA not given. This sample contains approximately 210,000 distinct CDR3 sequences. The germline V gene encodes CDR1 LNHNV and CDR2 YYDKDF (reference sequence). The CDR3 has 15 amino acids. A remark on this clonotype: Its antigen remains unknown.

The specimen sequenced was blood. This rearrangement joins TRBV15 to TRBJ2-1; lacking DNA, the TRBD2 call made by TCRdb goes unchecked. This TCR was recovered from a human donor with ulcerative colitis or Crohn's disease, or a healthy co-twin of an affected twin (not recorded which). This CDR3 is CATSSTSGRSDEQFF.